Detailed here is one T cell receptor (beta chain). These data are taken from a study of blood T cell repertoires in COVID-19. Study details: The origin of the acute and convalescent COVID-19 samples was the United States, Italy and Spain.

The CDR3 spans 15 residues. Trimming pared 3 bases from V and 4 bases from J, leaving 16 bases between. Germline V gene sequence: CDR1 DFQATT, CDR2 SNEGSKA (reference sequence). Methods used by the authors: Researchers report that nucleated cell counts were estimated from reference gene primer amplification. The repertoire was sequenced with immunoSEQ multiplex PCR; TCRdb's copy has only in-frame clones and lacks some. V, J and clone size derive from that table, while D and trimming were established from the DNA sequence. The profile shows under 300,000 clones, 70% to 90% of them singletons. V usage is TRBV20-1 and J usage is TRBJ1-3; D gene unclear. The TCR comes from a woman between 50 and 59 years old who had been exposed to COVID-19. Specimen: PBMCs or T cells enriched from blood (not recorded which). Here the CDR3 DNA reads TGCAGTGCTAGTGAGCCAAGAAGACAAGGAAACACCATATATTTT. This translates into CSASEPRRQGNTIYF.